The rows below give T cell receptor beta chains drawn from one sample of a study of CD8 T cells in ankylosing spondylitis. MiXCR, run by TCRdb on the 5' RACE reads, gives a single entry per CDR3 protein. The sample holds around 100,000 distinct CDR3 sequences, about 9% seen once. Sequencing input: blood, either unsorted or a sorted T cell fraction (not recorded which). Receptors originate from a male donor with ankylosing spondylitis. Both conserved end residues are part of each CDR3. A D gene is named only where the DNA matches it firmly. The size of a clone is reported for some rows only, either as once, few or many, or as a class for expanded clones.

CDR3nt: TGCGCCAGCAGCCACCGGCCGGGTCTTCTGGATCAGCCCCAGCATTTT
CDR3aa: CASSHRPGLLDQPQHF
d_gene: NA
abundance: many
j_gene: TRBJ1-5
v_gene: TRBV4-1

CDR3nt: TGCTGCGCTAGAGGTCGGACTAGCGGGAGGGCCTCCCTTGACAATGAGCAGTTCTTC
CDR3aa: CCARGRTSGRASLDNEQFF
d_gene: TRBD2
abundance: NA
j_gene: TRBJ2-1
v_gene: TRBV20-1

CDR3nt: TGTGCCAGCAGCTCTCGGGAGTCCCACGAGCAGTACTTC
CDR3aa: CASSSRESHEQYF
d_gene: NA
abundance: NA
j_gene: TRBJ2-7
v_gene: TRBV5-4

CDR3nt: TGCAGCGTGAATCCGGGACTAGCGGGAGAAGACCCTCTGGAAAGGGGTTACTTC
CDR3aa: CSVNPGLAGEDPLERGYF
d_gene: TRBD2
abundance: NA
j_gene: TRBJ2-5
v_gene: TRBV29-1

CDR3nt: TGTGCCAGCAGCTTGACAGGGCCCGGGGAGCTGTTTTTT
CDR3aa: CASSLTGPGELFF
d_gene: NA
abundance: many
j_gene: TRBJ2-2
v_gene: TRBV5-6

CDR3nt: TGTGCCAGCTCACCTTCCGGGACATCGCACAATGAGCAGTTCTTC
CDR3aa: CASSPSGTSHNEQFF
d_gene: NA
abundance: NA
j_gene: TRBJ2-1
v_gene: TRBV18

CDR3nt: TGTGCCACCCTCCCCGGACTAGCGGGAGTATCGGACCCCTCCAATGAGCAGTTCTTC
CDR3aa: CATLPGLAGVSDPSNEQFF
d_gene: TRBD2
abundance: NA
j_gene: TRBJ2-1
v_gene: TRBV19

CDR3nt: TGTGCCAGCAGTTTAGACAGTTATAATGAAAAACTGTTTTTT
CDR3aa: CASSLDSYNEKLFF
d_gene: NA
abundance: many
j_gene: TRBJ1-4
v_gene: TRBV12-3/TRBV12-4

CDR3nt: TGTGCCAGCAGTCAGGACAGGGATCACTATGGCTACACCTTC
CDR3aa: CASSQDRDHYGYTF
d_gene: TRBD1
abundance: many
j_gene: TRBJ1-2
v_gene: TRBV12-3/TRBV12-4

CDR3nt: TGTGCCATCAGTGAGTCCGGGACTAGAGGGGATGAGCAGTTCTTC
CDR3aa: CAISESGTRGDEQFF
d_gene: TRBD2
abundance: many
j_gene: TRBJ2-1
v_gene: TRBV10-3

CDR3nt: TGTGCCAGCAGCCATTCGCTTGCTGGAGTGACCGAGCAGTACTTC
CDR3aa: CASSHSLAGVTEQYF
d_gene: NA
abundance: few
j_gene: TRBJ2-7
v_gene: TRBV3-1

CDR3nt: TGTGCCAGCAGCTTATGGTCAGATACGCAGTATTTT
CDR3aa: CASSLWSDTQYF
d_gene: NA
abundance: many
j_gene: TRBJ2-3
v_gene: TRBV7-2

CDR3nt: TGTGCCATCCTTCTAGCGGGCAATGAGCAGTTCTTC
CDR3aa: CAILLAGNEQFF
d_gene: TRBD2
abundance: many
j_gene: TRBJ2-1
v_gene: TRBV12-3/TRBV12-4

CDR3nt: TGTGCCAGCAGTTTAGGGGGGAACACTGAAGCTTTCTTT
CDR3aa: CASSLGGNTEAFF
d_gene: NA
abundance: many
j_gene: TRBJ1-1
v_gene: TRBV12-3/TRBV12-4

CDR3nt: TGTGCCAGCAGCTTGGTGGACAGCGCTTTACAAGAGACCCAGTACTTC
CDR3aa: CASSLVDSALQETQYF
d_gene: NA
abundance: NA
j_gene: TRBJ2-5
v_gene: TRBV5-8